This is a list of T cell receptor beta chains from one sample in a study of blood T cell repertoires in COVID-19. Clones were sequenced by immunoSEQ multiplex PCR, and TCRdb holds only the in-frame ones, with some missing. The top ten clones hold over 15% of a sample with about 200,000 clones, about 88% of them seen once. Input material: peripheral blood. The receptors derive from a man aged 50 to 60 with COVID-19, enrolled during active disease. The CDR3 runs from the conserved cysteine through the conserved F or W. The order of the fields is CDR3 DNA, CDR3 protein, clone size, J gene, V gene, D gene, CDR3 length. A D gene is named only where the DNA matches it firmly. Size is stated for part of the rows, as once, few or many counts, or as a class when the clone is expanded.

CDR3 DNA: TGCGCCAGCAGCTTGGTTAGCGGGAGGACAGATACGCAGTATTTT
CDR3 protein: CASSLVSGRTDTQYF
clone size: .
J gene: TRBJ2-3
V gene: TRBV5-1
D gene: TRBD2
CDR3 length: 15

CDR3 DNA: TGTGCCAGCAGCTTAGTGGGTGACAGTGGGGCCACCATATATTTT
CDR3 protein: CASSLVGDSGATIYF
clone size: .
J gene: TRBJ1-3
V gene: TRBV7-6
D gene: .
CDR3 length: 15

CDR3 DNA: TGTGCCAGCTCAACAGGGACTAGCAATCAGCCCCAGCATTTT
CDR3 protein: CASSTGTSNQPQHF
clone size: .
J gene: TRBJ1-5
V gene: TRBV18
D gene: .
CDR3 length: 14

CDR3 DNA: TGTGCCAGCAGTTTATCGGGGACAGCATTTAACTATGGCTACACCTTC
CDR3 protein: CASSLSGTAFNYGYTF
clone size: .
J gene: TRBJ1-2
V gene: TRBV27
D gene: TRBD1
CDR3 length: 16

CDR3 DNA: TGTGCCAGTAGTATGGAAGGGAGTGGCTACACCTTC
CDR3 protein: CASSMEGSGYTF
clone size: .
J gene: TRBJ1-2
V gene: TRBV19
D gene: .
CDR3 length: 12

CDR3 DNA: TGTGCCAGCAGTTCAGCGGGGATTTACGAGCAGTACTTC
CDR3 protein: CASSSAGIYEQYF
clone size: .
J gene: TRBJ2-7
V gene: TRBV25-1
D gene: TRBD2
CDR3 length: 13

CDR3 DNA: TGCGCCAGCAGCTTAACTAGCGGGAGAATCTATGAGCAGTTCTTC
CDR3 protein: CASSLTSGRIYEQFF
clone size: .
J gene: TRBJ2-1
V gene: TRBV5-1
D gene: TRBD2
CDR3 length: 15

CDR3 DNA: TGTGCCAGCTACACCCACAATGAGCAGTTCTTC
CDR3 protein: CASYTHNEQFF
clone size: .
J gene: TRBJ2-1
V gene: TRBV5-4
D gene: .
CDR3 length: 11

CDR3 DNA: TGTGCCAGCAGCTTAGCGCAAGCCCAAGAGACCCAGTACTTC
CDR3 protein: CASSLAQAQETQYF
clone size: .
J gene: TRBJ2-5
V gene: TRBV7-2
D gene: .
CDR3 length: 14

CDR3 DNA: TGCGCCAGCAGCTTGGGCGGGAGCTCCTACAATGAGCAGTTCTTC
CDR3 protein: CASSLGGSSYNEQFF
clone size: .
J gene: TRBJ2-1
V gene: TRBV5-1
D gene: TRBD2
CDR3 length: 15

CDR3 DNA: TGTGCCAGCAGTTTATTGGGACTAGCGGGGGTACAAGAGACCCAGTACTTC
CDR3 protein: CASSLLGLAGVQETQYF
clone size: .
J gene: TRBJ2-5
V gene: TRBV27
D gene: TRBD2
CDR3 length: 17

CDR3 DNA: TGTGCCAGCTCACCCCGAGGAGGGGACGCCACCGGGGAGCTGTTTTTT
CDR3 protein: CASSPRGGDATGELFF
clone size: .
J gene: TRBJ2-2
V gene: TRBV18
D gene: .
CDR3 length: 16

CDR3 DNA: TGTGCCAGCAGCTCTCAGGGGCTGATCACAGATACGCAGTATTTT
CDR3 protein: CASSSQGLITDTQYF
clone size: .
J gene: TRBJ2-3
V gene: TRBV7-6
D gene: .
CDR3 length: 15

CDR3 DNA: TGTGCCAGCTCAAAATCTCGGGACAGGTCCTACGAGCAGTACTTC
CDR3 protein: CASSKSRDRSYEQYF
clone size: .
J gene: TRBJ2-7
V gene: TRBV18
D gene: TRBD1
CDR3 length: 15

CDR3 DNA: TGTGCCAGCAGCAACGACAGGGATAATTCACCCCTCCACTTT
CDR3 protein: CASSNDRDNSPLHF
clone size: .
J gene: TRBJ1-6
V gene: TRBV7-9
D gene: TRBD1
CDR3 length: 14

CDR3 DNA: TGTGCCAGCAGCTTAGCAAGCCCCGGGAAACTGGGGAAGCAGTACTTC
CDR3 protein: CASSLASPGKLGKQYF
clone size: .
J gene: TRBJ2-7
V gene: TRBV7-8
D gene: .
CDR3 length: 16

CDR3 DNA: TGTGCCAGCAGACCGGACAGGAATAGCAATCAGCCCCAGCATTTT
CDR3 protein: CASRPDRNSNQPQHF
clone size: .
J gene: TRBJ1-5
V gene: TRBV7-2
D gene: TRBD1
CDR3 length: 15

CDR3 DNA: TGCAGTGCTAGTTCGGGACTAGCGATGGGCGAGCAGTACTTC
CDR3 protein: CSASSGLAMGEQYF
clone size: .
J gene: TRBJ2-7
V gene: TRBV20-1
D gene: TRBD2
CDR3 length: 14

CDR3 DNA: TGTGCCAGCAGCGGAGCGGGGGGGTTTGCCGGGGAGCTGTTTTTT
CDR3 protein: CASSGAGGFAGELFF
clone size: few
J gene: TRBJ2-2
V gene: TRBV5-4
D gene: TRBD2
CDR3 length: 15

CDR3 DNA: TGTGCCAGCAGTTTAACGGCCGGGATAATCCAAGAGACCCAGTACTTC
CDR3 protein: CASSLTAGIIQETQYF
clone size: .
J gene: TRBJ2-5
V gene: TRBV28
D gene: .
CDR3 length: 16

CDR3 DNA: TGTGCCAGTAGTATAGGGACAGGGTTAAACACCGGGGAGCTGTTTTTT
CDR3 protein: CASSIGTGLNTGELFF
clone size: .
J gene: TRBJ2-2
V gene: TRBV19
D gene: TRBD1
CDR3 length: 16

CDR3 DNA: TGTGCCTGTACTCGGACAGGGAAAGACGAGCAGTACTTC
CDR3 protein: CACTRTGKDEQYF
clone size: few
J gene: TRBJ2-7
V gene: TRBV30
D gene: TRBD1
CDR3 length: 13

CDR3 DNA: TGTACCAGTAGTATAGATCTAGCGGGAGTTTTCGAGACCCAGTACTTC
CDR3 protein: CTSSIDLAGVFETQYF
clone size: .
J gene: TRBJ2-5
V gene: TRBV19
D gene: TRBD2
CDR3 length: 16

CDR3 DNA: TGTGCCAGCAGCCTGATGACCCGGGTGCGAGGCTACACCTTC
CDR3 protein: CASSLMTRVRGYTF
clone size: once
J gene: TRBJ1-2
V gene: TRBV28
D gene: .
CDR3 length: 14

CDR3 DNA: TGTGCCAGCAGCCAGGGACAGGGAAGGAGCGAGCAGTACTTC
CDR3 protein: CASSQGQGRSEQYF
clone size: few
J gene: TRBJ2-7
V gene: TRBV6-5
D gene: TRBD1
CDR3 length: 14

CDR3 DNA: TGCGCCAGCAGCTTGCCTAGCGGGAGTGGTTGGAACACCGGGGAGCTGTTTTTT
CDR3 protein: CASSLPSGSGWNTGELFF
clone size: .
J gene: TRBJ2-2
V gene: TRBV5-1
D gene: TRBD2
CDR3 length: 18

CDR3 DNA: TGTGCCAGCTCACTCGGACTAGCGGAAACCGATGAGCAGTTCTTC
CDR3 protein: CASSLGLAETDEQFF
clone size: .
J gene: TRBJ2-1
V gene: TRBV18
D gene: TRBD2
CDR3 length: 15

CDR3 DNA: TGTGCCAGCAGCCAACTACTAGCGGGAGTGTCCCGAGATACGCAGTATTTT
CDR3 protein: CASSQLLAGVSRDTQYF
clone size: .
J gene: TRBJ2-3
V gene: TRBV3-1/TRBV3-2
D gene: TRBD2
CDR3 length: 17

CDR3 DNA: TGCGCCAGCAGCTCGGGCGCGGGGGACACCGGGGAGCTGTTTTTT
CDR3 protein: CASSSGAGDTGELFF
clone size: .
J gene: TRBJ2-2
V gene: TRBV5-1
D gene: TRBD2
CDR3 length: 15

CDR3 DNA: TGCGCCAGCAGCCCATTGGTCGGGAGCTCCTACAATGAGCAGTTCTTC
CDR3 protein: CASSPLVGSSYNEQFF
clone size: once
J gene: TRBJ2-1
V gene: TRBV4-3
D gene: .
CDR3 length: 16

CDR3 DNA: TGTGCCAGTAGTCCGACCGACAAGACAGGGAGGTATTTT
CDR3 protein: CASSPTDKTGRYF
clone size: .
J gene: TRBJ1-3
V gene: TRBV19
D gene: TRBD1
CDR3 length: 13

CDR3 DNA: TGTGCCAGCAGCTTGGCCTTGGATAGCGGGGGTTCAGAGACCCAGTACTTC
CDR3 protein: CASSLALDSGGSETQYF
clone size: .
J gene: TRBJ2-5
V gene: TRBV5-8
D gene: TRBD2
CDR3 length: 17

CDR3 DNA: TGTGCCAGCAGCCAGGACGGGACTAGCGGCTCGGATGGGACCCAGTACTTC
CDR3 protein: CASSQDGTSGSDGTQYF
clone size: .
J gene: TRBJ2-5
V gene: TRBV14
D gene: TRBD2
CDR3 length: 17

CDR3 DNA: TGTGCCAGCAGTTCGGGACAGGGGATCCAGCCCCAGCATTTT
CDR3 protein: CASSSGQGIQPQHF
clone size: .
J gene: TRBJ1-5
V gene: TRBV6-5
D gene: TRBD1
CDR3 length: 14

CDR3 DNA: TGTGCCAGCAGCTTATACCCCCCGACTAGCGGGAGGATGATTTACGAGCAGTACTTC
CDR3 protein: CASSLYPPTSGRMIYEQYF
clone size: .
J gene: TRBJ2-7
V gene: TRBV7-8
D gene: TRBD2
CDR3 length: 19

CDR3 DNA: TGTGCCAGCAGTTCCCCACAGATATGGCGGGAGACCTACAATGAGCAGTTCTTC
CDR3 protein: CASSSPQIWRETYNEQFF
clone size: many
J gene: TRBJ2-1
V gene: TRBV6-2/TRBV6-3
D gene: TRBD2
CDR3 length: 18

CDR3 DNA: TGTGCCACCGCGACGGCGGGGGGGGAATACAATGAGCAGTTCTTC
CDR3 protein: CATATAGGEYNEQFF
clone size: .
J gene: TRBJ2-1
V gene: TRBV24-1
D gene: TRBD2
CDR3 length: 15

CDR3 DNA: TGTGCCAGCAGCTTAGTTGTTGGGGGCCTCACAGATACGCAGTATTTT
CDR3 protein: CASSLVVGGLTDTQYF
clone size: .
J gene: TRBJ2-3
V gene: TRBV7-8
D gene: .
CDR3 length: 16

CDR3 DNA: TGTGCCAGTAGTACCCCCGGAGAGTGGAACGAGCAGTACTTC
CDR3 protein: CASSTPGEWNEQYF
clone size: .
J gene: TRBJ2-7
V gene: TRBV19
D gene: .
CDR3 length: 14

CDR3 DNA: TGTGCCAGCAGCTTAGTTGGGCCAAGTAGACGCTCCTACAATGAGCAGTTCTTC
CDR3 protein: CASSLVGPSRRSYNEQFF
clone size: .
J gene: TRBJ2-1
V gene: TRBV7-9
D gene: .
CDR3 length: 18

CDR3 DNA: TGTGCCAGTAGTCCCACTCGGGGGGTTCCCTCTGCAGATACGCAGTATTTT
CDR3 protein: CASSPTRGVPSADTQYF
clone size: .
J gene: TRBJ2-3
V gene: TRBV19
D gene: TRBD2
CDR3 length: 17

CDR3 DNA: TGTGCCAGCAGCATCGACAACTCTGGAAACACCATATATTTT
CDR3 protein: CASSIDNSGNTIYF
clone size: .
J gene: TRBJ1-3
V gene: TRBV5-4
D gene: .
CDR3 length: 14

CDR3 DNA: TGTGCCAGCGCCCCACCTTTTACAGGGTCCACTGAAGCTTTCTTT
CDR3 protein: CASAPPFTGSTEAFF
clone size: .
J gene: TRBJ1-1
V gene: TRBV7-9
D gene: .
CDR3 length: 15

CDR3 DNA: TGTGCCAGCAGATTGACAGGAAACTATGGCTACACCTTC
CDR3 protein: CASRLTGNYGYTF
clone size: .
J gene: TRBJ1-2
V gene: TRBV7-2
D gene: .
CDR3 length: 13

CDR3 DNA: TGCGCCAGCAGCTTGGCTGCGGGAGAGGGCTACGAGCAGTACTTC
CDR3 protein: CASSLAAGEGYEQYF
clone size: .
J gene: TRBJ2-7
V gene: TRBV5-1
D gene: TRBD2
CDR3 length: 15

CDR3 DNA: TGTGCCAGCAGCCTAACAGGGGACAGGGGGTACCAGCCCCAGCATTTT
CDR3 protein: CASSLTGDRGYQPQHF
clone size: .
J gene: TRBJ1-5
V gene: TRBV9
D gene: TRBD1
CDR3 length: 16

CDR3 DNA: TGTGCCAGCAGCTTGTACTTAGGAGGGGCGAGCCACAATGAGCAGTTCTTC
CDR3 protein: CASSLYLGGASHNEQFF
clone size: .
J gene: TRBJ2-1
V gene: TRBV5-4
D gene: .
CDR3 length: 17

CDR3 DNA: TGTGCCAGCAGCTTCGGGCAGGGGGTATCGGGAGGCTACACCTTC
CDR3 protein: CASSFGQGVSGGYTF
clone size: .
J gene: TRBJ1-2
V gene: TRBV13
D gene: TRBD1
CDR3 length: 15

CDR3 DNA: TGTGCCAGCAGCTTAGGTGCGGGAGGGCGCACAGATACGCAGTATTTT
CDR3 protein: CASSLGAGGRTDTQYF
clone size: .
J gene: TRBJ2-3
V gene: TRBV7-6
D gene: TRBD2
CDR3 length: 16

CDR3 DNA: TGTGCCAGCAGTTTCCAGGTAATCGGAACCAACACTGAAGCTTTCTTT
CDR3 protein: CASSFQVIGTNTEAFF
clone size: .
J gene: TRBJ1-1
V gene: TRBV27
D gene: .
CDR3 length: 16

CDR3 DNA: TGTGCCACCAGCAGCGCCAATTATCGGGGTCACTCAGGAGGAAACACTGAAGCTTTCTTT
CDR3 protein: CATSSANYRGHSGGNTEAFF
clone size: once
J gene: TRBJ1-1
V gene: TRBV15
D gene: .
CDR3 length: 20

CDR3 DNA: TGTGCCAGCAGCAAGAGACTAGCGGGAGAAGAGACCCAGTACTTC
CDR3 protein: CASSKRLAGEETQYF
clone size: .
J gene: TRBJ2-5
V gene: TRBV21-1
D gene: .
CDR3 length: 15

CDR3 DNA: TGTGCCAGCAGTTATCAGGCCCAAGAGACCCAGTACTTC
CDR3 protein: CASSYQAQETQYF
clone size: .
J gene: TRBJ2-5
V gene: TRBV6-6
D gene: .
CDR3 length: 13

CDR3 DNA: TGTGCCAGTAGTCGCCTAGCGGGGGGGGATTACAATGAGCAGTTCTTC
CDR3 protein: CASSRLAGGDYNEQFF
clone size: .
J gene: TRBJ2-1
V gene: TRBV19
D gene: TRBD2
CDR3 length: 16

CDR3 DNA: TGCAGCGTTATGAGAACTCAAGCTAACTATGGCTACACCTTC
CDR3 protein: CSVMRTQANYGYTF
clone size: .
J gene: TRBJ1-2
V gene: TRBV29-1
D gene: .
CDR3 length: 14

CDR3 DNA: TGTGCCAGCAGCTCGCCCGCGGGGGGCTGGGAGCAGTACTTC
CDR3 protein: CASSSPAGGWEQYF
clone size: once
J gene: TRBJ2-7
V gene: TRBV7-2
D gene: TRBD2
CDR3 length: 14

CDR3 DNA: TGCAGTGCTAGTTTGCTGCGCGCGGGCCCTTACAATGAGCAGTTCTTC
CDR3 protein: CSASLLRAGPYNEQFF
clone size: .
J gene: TRBJ2-1
V gene: TRBV20-1
D gene: .
CDR3 length: 16

CDR3 DNA: TGTGCCAGCGGCAGGGGCAACGAGCAGTACTTC
CDR3 protein: CASGRGNEQYF
clone size: few
J gene: TRBJ2-7
V gene: TRBV3-1/TRBV3-2
D gene: .
CDR3 length: 11

CDR3 DNA: TGCGCCAGCAGCCCTCCTCTCAGGGATGGCTACACCTTC
CDR3 protein: CASSPPLRDGYTF
clone size: .
J gene: TRBJ1-2
V gene: TRBV4-1
D gene: .
CDR3 length: 13